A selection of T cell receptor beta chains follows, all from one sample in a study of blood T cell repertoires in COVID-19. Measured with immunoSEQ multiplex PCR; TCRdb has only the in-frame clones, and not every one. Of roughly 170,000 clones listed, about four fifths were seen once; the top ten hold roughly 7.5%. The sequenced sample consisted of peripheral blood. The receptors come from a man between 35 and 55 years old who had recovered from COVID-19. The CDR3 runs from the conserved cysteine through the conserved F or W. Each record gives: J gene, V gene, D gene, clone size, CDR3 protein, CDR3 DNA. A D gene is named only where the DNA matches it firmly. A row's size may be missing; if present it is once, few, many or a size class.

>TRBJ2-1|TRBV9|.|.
CASSVQGNEQFF
TGTGCCAGCAGCGTCCAGGGGAATGAGCAGTTCTTC
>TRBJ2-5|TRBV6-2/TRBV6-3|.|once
CASSGQQETQYF
TGTGCCAGCAGTGGACAGCAAGAGACCCAGTACTTC
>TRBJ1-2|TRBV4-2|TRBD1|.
CASSQDQTGGYGYTF
TGTGCCAGCAGCCAAGATCAAACAGGGGGCTATGGCTACACCTTC
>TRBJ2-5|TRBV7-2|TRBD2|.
CASSLTSGRQETQYF
TGTGCCAGCAGCTTAACTAGCGGGCGCCAAGAGACCCAGTACTTC
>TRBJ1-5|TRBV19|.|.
CASSIGWQGKNQPQHF
TGTGCCAGTAGTATAGGTTGGCAGGGGAAGAATCAGCCCCAGCATTTT
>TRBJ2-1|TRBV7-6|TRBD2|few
CASSSQGLAGGGREEQFF
TGTGCCAGCAGCTCCCAAGGACTAGCGGGAGGGGGGAGAGAAGAGCAGTTCTTC
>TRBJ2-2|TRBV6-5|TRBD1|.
CASSYFQGASGELFF
TGTGCCAGCAGTTACTTCCAGGGGGCATCCGGGGAGCTGTTTTTT
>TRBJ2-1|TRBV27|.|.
CASSLRGNPYNEQFF
TGTGCCAGCAGTTTACGGGGGAACCCCTACAATGAGCAGTTCTTC
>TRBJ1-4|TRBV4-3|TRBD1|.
CASSHSRDRNEKLFF
TGCGCCAGCAGCCACAGTAGGGACAGGAATGAAAAACTGTTTTTT
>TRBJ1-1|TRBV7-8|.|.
CASSLEGGGALTEAFF
TGTGCCAGCAGCTTAGAAGGCGGAGGGGCCCTCACTGAAGCTTTCTTT
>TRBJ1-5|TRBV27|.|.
CASKGAWGGQPQHF
TGTGCCAGCAAAGGGGCGTGGGGTGGACAGCCCCAGCATTTT
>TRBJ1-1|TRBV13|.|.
CASSPPTGNARNTEAFF
TGTGCCAGCAGCCCCCCAACAGGGAATGCTCGGAACACTGAAGCTTTCTTT
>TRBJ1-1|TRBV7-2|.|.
CASSRGGVEAFF
TGTGCCAGCAGCCGTGGAGGGGTGGAAGCTTTCTTT
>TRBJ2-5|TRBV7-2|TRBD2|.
CASTGGGRAEETQYF
TGTGCCAGCACTGGGGGCGGGAGGGCCGAGGAGACCCAGTACTTC
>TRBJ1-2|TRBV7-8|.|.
CASSPDIYGYTF
TGTGCCAGCAGCCCCGACATCTATGGCTACACCTTC